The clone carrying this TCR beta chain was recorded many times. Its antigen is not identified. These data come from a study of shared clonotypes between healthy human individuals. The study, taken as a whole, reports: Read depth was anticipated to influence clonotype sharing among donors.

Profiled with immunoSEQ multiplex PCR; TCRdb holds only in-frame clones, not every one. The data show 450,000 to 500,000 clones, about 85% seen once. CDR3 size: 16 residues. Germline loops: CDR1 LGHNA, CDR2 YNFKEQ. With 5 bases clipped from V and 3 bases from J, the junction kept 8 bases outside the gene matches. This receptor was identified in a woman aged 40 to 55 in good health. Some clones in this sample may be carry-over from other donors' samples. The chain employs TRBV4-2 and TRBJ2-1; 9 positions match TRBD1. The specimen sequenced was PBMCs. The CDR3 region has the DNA TGTGCCAGCAGCGGCTCCTCGGGACAGGGCTACAATGAGCAGTTCTTC. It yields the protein CASSGSSGQGYNEQFF.